These 30 T cell receptor beta chains share one sample of origin, sequenced in a study of blood T cell repertoires in COVID-19. Repertoires were generated with immunoSEQ multiplex PCR, while TCRdb's copy carries only in-frame clones and drops some. The sample lists about 120,000 clones; 80% to 90% were seen once. Sequenced: peripheral blood. These receptors all come from a woman in her forties or fifties with acute or convalescent COVID-19.

The CDR3 DNA sequence: TGTGCCACCGCCGAGAGCGGATTCGATGAGCAGTTCTTC. Its protein is CATAESGFDEQFF. The genes are TRBV24-1 and TRBJ2-1; the D gene is possibly TRBD2 (5 bases). CDR3 length: 13 residues. Trimming left V 9 bases short and J 8 bases short, with 16 bases between. CDR1 is KGHDR and CDR2 is SFDVKD in the germline V gene.

This clone appeared a single time. V gene TRBV11-3 combines with J gene TRBJ1-1; perhaps TRBD1 as D (5 bases). CDR1 is SGHNT, CDR2 YENEEA, per germline. Trimming removed 0 bases from V and 1 base from J, with 9 bases in between. The CDR3 contains 15 residues. The CDR3 reads CASSLEGQPNTEAFF. DNA of the CDR3: TGTGCCAGCAGCTTAGAAGGACAACCGAACACTGAAGCTTTCTTT.

The V and J genes are TRBV6-1 and TRBJ1-5; D is uncertain. The germline V gene has CDR1 MNHNS and CDR2 SASEGT. Trimming removed 2 bases from V and 5 bases from J, with 10 bases in between. The CDR3 is made up of 14 amino acids. CDR3 coding DNA: TGTGCCAGCAGTGAATCAGGTATGGATCAGCCCCAGCATTTT. Its translation is CASSESGMDQPQHF.

The V call is TRBV7-8, the J call TRBJ2-2; D is undetermined. Trimming removed 2 bases from V and 4 bases from J, with 14 bases in between. The CDR3 runs 16 residues. In germline, CDR1 is SGHVS, CDR2 FQNEAQ. The CDR3, as DNA: TGTGCCAGCAGCTTATTTCAGGCCTACGGCACCGGGGAGCTGTTTTTT. This sequence encodes CASSLFQAYGTGELFF.

The chain couples TRBV19 to TRBJ2-7, with D perhaps TRBD1 (6 bases). CDR1 is LNHDA, CDR2 SQIVND, per germline (reference sequence). V was shortened by 5 bases and J by 6 bases, with 17 bases between the two germline ends. The CDR3 has 14 residues. The CDR3: CASSSGQTPVEQYF. The CDR3 coding sequence is TGTGCCAGTAGTTCTGGACAGACGCCTGTCGAGCAGTACTTC.

The chain has TRBV12-3 or TRBV12-4 and TRBJ1-6; TRBD1 agrees at 9 bases. The CDR3 is made up of 13 amino acids. The ends lost 6 bases at V and 7 bases at J; junction bases unmatched: 1. The CDR3 reads CASRDRGNSPLHF. The DNA for the CDR3 is TGTGCCAGCAGGGACAGGGGAAATTCACCCCTCCACTTT.

This sequence joins TRBV19 and TRBJ2-5, with 7 bases fitting TRBD2. Germline trimming cut 5 bases from V and 2 bases from J; bases unmatched to any gene: 14. In germline, CDR1 is LNHDA, CDR2 SQIVND (reference sequence). There are 17 residues in the CDR3. The CDR3 sequence is CASSSQPGTGGQETQYF. CDR3 DNA: TGTGCCAGTAGTTCCCAACCGGGGACGGGGGGACAAGAGACCCAGTACTTC.

This chain uses TRBV3-1 (or the pseudogene TRBV3-2) with TRBJ2-5; possibly TRBD2 for D (5 bases). V lost 2 bases and J lost 5, with 9 bases in between. In germline, CDR1 is LGHDT, CDR2 YNNKEL (reference sequence). This CDR3 region has 13 residues. CDR3 sequence: CASSQQGSETQYF. CDR3 DNA: TGTGCCAGCAGCCAACAAGGGAGTGAGACCCAGTACTTC.

This chain connects TRBV18 to TRBJ1-4; the D is unclear. Germline values: CDR1 KGHSH, CDR2 LQKENI. V was shortened by 2 bases and J by 6 bases, with 7 bases between the two germline ends. This CDR3 is 13 amino acids long. Here the CDR3 DNA reads TGTGCCAGCTCACCAAGGCAGGATGAAAAACTGTTTTTT. Translating gives CASSPRQDEKLFF.

The V and J genes are TRBV11-2 and TRBJ1-2, with D possibly matching TRBD1 (6 bases). The CDR3 extends over 17 amino acids. V lost 0 bases, J lost 4 bases, and 18 bases lay in between. CDR1 SGHAT and CDR2 FQNNGV come from the germline V gene. CDR3 nucleotide sequence: TGTGCCAGCAGCTTAGATCCCCAGGGGCGAGGGTTCTATGGCTACACCTTC. It codes for CASSLDPQGRGFYGYTF.

This clone came up a few times. The rearrangement joins TRBV24-1 to TRBJ1-2, with D possibly matching TRBD1 (5 bases). Germline CDR1 reads KGHDR; CDR2 reads SFDVKD. Trimming left V 4 bases short and J 8 bases short, with 13 bases between. The CDR3 consists of 13 residues. CDR3 sequence (DNA): TGTGCCACCAGTGACACGGGACTTGTGGGCTACACCTTC. It yields the protein CATSDTGLVGYTF.

In DNA, the CDR3 is TGCGCCAGCAGCCAAGAGATGAGCGGGGGCGTCAATGAGCAGTTCTTC. This translates into CASSQEMSGGVNEQFF. The J gene is TRBJ2-1, the V gene TRBV4-3, with TRBD2 identical over 8 bases. V trimming: 0 bases; J trimming: 6 bases; junction bases outside the gene matches: 7. The CDR3 sequence is 16 residues long. Germline V lookup: CDR1 LGHNA, CDR2 YSLEER.

The chain carries TRBV7-9 and TRBJ1-1, with 7 bases matching TRBD1. The V gene's germline CDR1 is SEHNR and CDR2 FQNEAQ (reference sequence). Trimming removed 5 bases from V and 2 bases from J; junction bases left unmatched: 2. CDR3 length equals 13 residues. The CDR3 here is CASSRDSNTEAFF. In DNA form, the CDR3 reads TGTGCCAGCAGCAGGGACAGTAACACTGAAGCTTTCTTT.

The rearrangement uses TRBV2 and TRBJ2-5; 11 nucleotides line up with TRBD2. Trimming removed 6 bases from V and 2 bases from J; junction bases left unmatched: 5. The CDR3 runs 15 residues. Germline lookup yields CDR1 SNHLY and CDR2 FYNNEI. CDR3 residues: CASRATSGAQETQYF. In DNA form, the CDR3 reads TGTGCCAGCAGAGCGACTAGCGGGGCGCAAGAGACCCAGTACTTC.

This clone was detected once. CDR3 residues: CASSYRQFTGSPLHF. CDR3 nucleotides: TGTGCCAGCAGTTATCGACAGTTCACGGGCTCACCCCTCCACTTT. The J gene is TRBJ1-6, the V gene TRBV6-5, with D tentatively TRBD1 (5 bases). The ends were cut back, 3 bases at V and 10 bases at J, with 16 bases in the middle. CDR1 MNHEY and CDR2 SVGAGI come from the germline V gene. The length of the CDR3 is 15 residues.

The CDR3 loop reads CASSAGQGHGYTF. The CDR3 nucleotides read TGCGCCAGCAGCGCGGGACAGGGGCATGGCTACACCTTC. J is TRBJ1-2 and V is TRBV5-1; 10 bases align to TRBD1. Per germline, CDR1 SGHRS and CDR2 YFSETQ. The CDR3 has 13 residues. V gave up 4 bases and J gave up 6 bases; unmatched junction bases: 3.

This clone was seen only a few times. The genes are TRBV5-1 and TRBJ2-1, with a possible D match to TRBD2 (6 bases). V was pared by 3 bases and J by 5 bases, with 15 bases between. Germline CDR1 reads SGHRS; CDR2 reads YFSETQ. This CDR3 contains 15 residues. CDR3 DNA: TGCGCCAGCAGCTCGGACTACCACGGGGACAATGAGCAGTTCTTC. Protein: CASSSDYHGDNEQFF.

The chain employs TRBV7-9 and TRBJ2-2; TRBD2 matches 16 bases. The CDR3 loop spans 18 amino acids. J gave up 4 bases and V 2 bases, and 4 bases lay outside the gene matches. Germline V gene data show CDR1 as SEHNR and CDR2 as FQNEAQ (reference sequence). For the CDR3, the DNA is TGTGCCAGCAGCTTAAAGGGACTAGCGGGAGGGATCACCGGGGAGCTGTTTTTT. Translation: CASSLKGLAGGITGELFF.

The genes are TRBV10-3 and TRBJ2-1; D is perhaps TRBD2 (6 bases). The CDR3 contains 15 residues. Trimming pared 0 bases from V and 4 bases from J, leaving 10 bases between. CDR1 is ENHRY and CDR2 is SYGVKD in the germline V gene. The DNA for the CDR3 is TGTGCCATCAGTGAGTCAAGCGGGCGTTACAATGAGCAGTTCTTC. Its translation: CAISESSGRYNEQFF.

The chain employs TRBV15 and TRBJ2-5; D call uncertain. V lost 1 base and J lost 5, with 14 bases in between. CDR3 size: 15 residues. The germline CDR1 and CDR2 sequences are LNHNV and YYDKDF (reference sequence). CDR3 region: CATSRARSLRETQYF. The CDR3 nucleotides read TGTGCCACCAGCAGAGCCCGAAGTTTGCGTGAGACCCAGTACTTC.

The rearrangement joins TRBV2 to TRBJ1-5; TRBD1 agrees at 10 bases. Germline values: CDR1 SNHLY, CDR2 FYNNEI. J lost 6 bases, V lost 10 bases, and 6 bases had no gene match. The CDR3 spans 13 residues. The CDR3 bases are TGTGCCATTGGACAGGGGGGAAGTCAGCCCCAGCATTTT. Protein sequence: CAIGQGGSQPQHF.

The table lists this clone with a count of one. At one boundary the junction diverges from the germline segment, which might be a read error. The V gene is TRBV7-9, the J gene TRBJ2-3, with a tentative D call TRBD2 (6 bases). Germline assignment: CDR1 SEHNR and CDR2 FQNEAQ (reference sequence). The CDR3 has 12 residues. This CDR3 is CASSFILGGSDF. The CDR3 DNA reads TGTGCCAGCAGCTTTATCCTCGGGGGATCGGATTTT.

This chain joins TRBV7-8 and TRBJ2-3; 11 positions match TRBD2. Trimming took 4 bases from V and 9 from J; bases not matched to a gene: 6. Looked up from germline, CDR1 is SGHVS and CDR2 is FQNEAQ. The CDR3 consists of 14 residues. The CDR3 is CASSSGLAEMTQYF. The DNA of the CDR3 is TGTGCCAGCAGCTCGGGACTAGCGGAGATGACGCAGTATTTT. The full variable domain, with the rest looked up from reference TRBV7-8 and TRBJ2-3, is GAGVSQSPRYKVAKRGQDVALRCDPISGHVSLFWYQQALGQGPEFLTYFQNEAQLDKSGLPSDRFFAERPEGSVSTLKIQRTQQEDSAVYLCASSSGLAEMTQYFGPGTRLTVL.

This chain uses TRBV30 with TRBJ1-3; D is unclear. Germline-derived CDR1 and CDR2 are GTSNPN and SVGIG (reference sequence). With 5 bases removed from V and 16 bases from J, the gap between germline ends came to 15 bases. The CDR3 totals 10 residues. The CDR3 protein is CAWFGRIGYF. CDR3 coding DNA: TGTGCCTGGTTTGGCAGGATTGGGTATTTT.

V is TRBV23-1 and J is TRBJ2-3; unclear D gene. TRBV23-1 is flagged as an ORF with uncertain function. The V end lost 10 bases, the J end lost 6 bases, and 17 bases lay between the germline ends. The CDR3 is 13 residues long. Here the CDR3 DNA reads TGCGCCACCGATCCACCCTTCAGGGATACGCAGTATTTT. Its protein product is CATDPPFRDTQYF.

This sequence joins TRBV7-3 and TRBJ2-1, with D hard to call. Trimming removed 2 bases from V and 7 bases from J, with 12 bases in between. This CDR3 region has 14 residues. Germline lookup yields CDR1 SGHTA and CDR2 FQGTGA. Here the CDR3 DNA reads TGTGCCAGCAGCTTAGTTCCAGTATCGAATGAGCAGTTCTTC. It is translated as CASSLVPVSNEQFF.

In DNA form, the CDR3 reads TGTGCCAGCAGCATGAGCCCTAATAGCAATCAGCCCCAGCATTTT. This translates into CASSMSPNSNQPQHF. The chain has TRBV3-1 (or the pseudogene TRBV3-2) and TRBJ1-5; unclear D gene. The CDR3 totals 15 residues. V was pared by 5 bases and J by 0 bases, with 11 bases between. Germline V gene lookup returns CDR1 LGHDT and CDR2 YNNKEL (reference sequence).

V is TRBV5-1 and J is TRBJ2-1, with D maybe TRBD1 (6 bases). Germline CDR1 SGHRS, CDR2 YFSETQ. CDR3 length: 15 residues. The V end was cut by 4 bases, the J end by 7 bases, with 18 bases between. CDR3 bases: TGCGCCAGCAGCCCGCCCCAGGGGAATAGAAATGAGCAGTTCTTC. Amino acids: CASSPPQGNRNEQFF.

V usage is TRBV6-5 and J usage is TRBJ1-1; maybe TRBD1 (6 bases). CDR1 is MNHEY and CDR2 is SVGAGI in the germline V gene. The CDR3 runs 14 residues. Trimming shortened V by 0 bases and J by 8 bases, and 13 bases separated the two germline ends. The CDR3 here is CASSYSTGNYEAFF. For the CDR3, the DNA is TGTGCCAGCAGTTACTCTACAGGGAACTACGAAGCTTTCTTT.

The rearrangement uses TRBV5-4 and TRBJ2-3, with D possibly TRBD1 on 6 matching bases. The CDR3 sequence is 14 residues long. Germline values: CDR1 SGHNT, CDR2 YYREEE (reference sequence). V shed 0 bases and J shed 5 bases, with 10 bases lying between them. The CDR3 region has the DNA TGTGCCAGCAGCTTGGTGGGGGCGGAAGATACGCAGTATTTT. It yields the protein CASSLVGAEDTQYF.